A selection of T cell receptor beta chains follows, all from one sample in a study of human thymus T cells. Sequencing used immunoSEQ multiplex PCR; TCRdb keeps in-frame clones, though not all of them. The sample contains some 120,000 clones, around 94% of which appear only once. The specimen sequenced was thymus tissue. The receptors derive from a boy under two years old with a congenital heart defect but otherwise immunologically healthy. Each CDR3 is given without its conserved first and last residue. The size entry is marked missing in some rows and otherwise reads once, few, many or a size class.

CDR3	size	V	J
AIRTGTYSYEQY	once	TRBV10-3	TRBJ2-7
ASSSKDGHTEAF	once	TRBV27	TRBJ1-1
ASSQVRGERGVNEQF	NA	TRBV4-3	TRBJ2-1
ASIGTELNSPLH	NA	TRBV28	TRBJ1-6
ASSLAAPPTQY	NA	TRBV5-1	TRBJ2-3
ASSYSKRVKTEAF	NA	TRBV6-5	TRBJ1-1
ASSLAGTYNEQF	once	TRBV11-2	TRBJ2-1
ASSPRPPMNTEAF	NA	TRBV7-8	TRBJ1-1
ASSWDGGNYEQY	NA	TRBV2	TRBJ2-7
ASILDRFGETQY	NA	TRBV6-1	TRBJ2-5
ASSVRPRGANEKLF	NA	TRBV9	TRBJ1-4
ASSEWGPGNTIY	NA	TRBV2	TRBJ1-3
ASSQEGRGPDTQY	NA	TRBV4-2	TRBJ2-3
ASSYSIGRSNQPQH	NA	TRBV6-6	TRBJ1-5
ASSRPGYEQY	NA	TRBV6-1	TRBJ2-7
ASSPEPTLPALIANEQF	NA	TRBV7-2	TRBJ2-1
ASSQDPSGTGGSPLH	few	TRBV4-2	TRBJ1-6
ASSQDDSMNTEAF	once	TRBV14	TRBJ1-1
SVDLGLNEQF	NA	TRBV29-1	TRBJ2-1
ASSSGGPFYEQY	NA	TRBV28	TRBJ2-7
ASSRGEPLH	NA	TRBV5-6	TRBJ1-6
ASSPGGYRSGNTIY	NA	TRBV28	TRBJ1-3
AISELGVIQY	NA	TRBV10-3	TRBJ2-4
ASSLVIRGGQETQY	NA	TRBV5-6	TRBJ2-5
ASSSTSGGAKNIQY	NA	TRBV6-5	TRBJ2-4
ASSRNRGTEAF	NA	TRBV14	TRBJ1-1